This T cell receptor beta chain was found in a study of blood T cell repertoires in COVID-19. The V and J ends lost 2 bases and 7 bases respectively, with 10 bases between them. CDR1 is SGDLS, CDR2 YYNGEE, per germline. The CDR3 contains 13 residues. The assay was immunoSEQ multiplex PCR, and TCRdb's table has in-frame clones only and misses some. The table lists about 480,000 clones, about 89% of them singletons. The sequenced sample was peripheral blood. The chain recombines TRBV9 with TRBJ2-1, with D perhaps matching TRBD2 (6 bases). The TCR originated in a woman aged 45-65 years with COVID-19, enrolled during active disease. The CDR3 sequence: CASSVGTLNEQFF. DNA for the CDR3: TGTGCCAGCAGCGTGGGGACTTTGAATGAGCAGTTCTTC. The whole variable domain, filled in from reference TRBV9 and TRBJ2-1, reads DSGVTQTPKHLITATGQRVTLRCSPRSGDLSVYWYQQSLDQGLQFLIQYYNGEERAKGNILERFSAQQFPDLHSELNLSSLELGDSALYFCASSVGTLNEQFFGPGTRLTVL.